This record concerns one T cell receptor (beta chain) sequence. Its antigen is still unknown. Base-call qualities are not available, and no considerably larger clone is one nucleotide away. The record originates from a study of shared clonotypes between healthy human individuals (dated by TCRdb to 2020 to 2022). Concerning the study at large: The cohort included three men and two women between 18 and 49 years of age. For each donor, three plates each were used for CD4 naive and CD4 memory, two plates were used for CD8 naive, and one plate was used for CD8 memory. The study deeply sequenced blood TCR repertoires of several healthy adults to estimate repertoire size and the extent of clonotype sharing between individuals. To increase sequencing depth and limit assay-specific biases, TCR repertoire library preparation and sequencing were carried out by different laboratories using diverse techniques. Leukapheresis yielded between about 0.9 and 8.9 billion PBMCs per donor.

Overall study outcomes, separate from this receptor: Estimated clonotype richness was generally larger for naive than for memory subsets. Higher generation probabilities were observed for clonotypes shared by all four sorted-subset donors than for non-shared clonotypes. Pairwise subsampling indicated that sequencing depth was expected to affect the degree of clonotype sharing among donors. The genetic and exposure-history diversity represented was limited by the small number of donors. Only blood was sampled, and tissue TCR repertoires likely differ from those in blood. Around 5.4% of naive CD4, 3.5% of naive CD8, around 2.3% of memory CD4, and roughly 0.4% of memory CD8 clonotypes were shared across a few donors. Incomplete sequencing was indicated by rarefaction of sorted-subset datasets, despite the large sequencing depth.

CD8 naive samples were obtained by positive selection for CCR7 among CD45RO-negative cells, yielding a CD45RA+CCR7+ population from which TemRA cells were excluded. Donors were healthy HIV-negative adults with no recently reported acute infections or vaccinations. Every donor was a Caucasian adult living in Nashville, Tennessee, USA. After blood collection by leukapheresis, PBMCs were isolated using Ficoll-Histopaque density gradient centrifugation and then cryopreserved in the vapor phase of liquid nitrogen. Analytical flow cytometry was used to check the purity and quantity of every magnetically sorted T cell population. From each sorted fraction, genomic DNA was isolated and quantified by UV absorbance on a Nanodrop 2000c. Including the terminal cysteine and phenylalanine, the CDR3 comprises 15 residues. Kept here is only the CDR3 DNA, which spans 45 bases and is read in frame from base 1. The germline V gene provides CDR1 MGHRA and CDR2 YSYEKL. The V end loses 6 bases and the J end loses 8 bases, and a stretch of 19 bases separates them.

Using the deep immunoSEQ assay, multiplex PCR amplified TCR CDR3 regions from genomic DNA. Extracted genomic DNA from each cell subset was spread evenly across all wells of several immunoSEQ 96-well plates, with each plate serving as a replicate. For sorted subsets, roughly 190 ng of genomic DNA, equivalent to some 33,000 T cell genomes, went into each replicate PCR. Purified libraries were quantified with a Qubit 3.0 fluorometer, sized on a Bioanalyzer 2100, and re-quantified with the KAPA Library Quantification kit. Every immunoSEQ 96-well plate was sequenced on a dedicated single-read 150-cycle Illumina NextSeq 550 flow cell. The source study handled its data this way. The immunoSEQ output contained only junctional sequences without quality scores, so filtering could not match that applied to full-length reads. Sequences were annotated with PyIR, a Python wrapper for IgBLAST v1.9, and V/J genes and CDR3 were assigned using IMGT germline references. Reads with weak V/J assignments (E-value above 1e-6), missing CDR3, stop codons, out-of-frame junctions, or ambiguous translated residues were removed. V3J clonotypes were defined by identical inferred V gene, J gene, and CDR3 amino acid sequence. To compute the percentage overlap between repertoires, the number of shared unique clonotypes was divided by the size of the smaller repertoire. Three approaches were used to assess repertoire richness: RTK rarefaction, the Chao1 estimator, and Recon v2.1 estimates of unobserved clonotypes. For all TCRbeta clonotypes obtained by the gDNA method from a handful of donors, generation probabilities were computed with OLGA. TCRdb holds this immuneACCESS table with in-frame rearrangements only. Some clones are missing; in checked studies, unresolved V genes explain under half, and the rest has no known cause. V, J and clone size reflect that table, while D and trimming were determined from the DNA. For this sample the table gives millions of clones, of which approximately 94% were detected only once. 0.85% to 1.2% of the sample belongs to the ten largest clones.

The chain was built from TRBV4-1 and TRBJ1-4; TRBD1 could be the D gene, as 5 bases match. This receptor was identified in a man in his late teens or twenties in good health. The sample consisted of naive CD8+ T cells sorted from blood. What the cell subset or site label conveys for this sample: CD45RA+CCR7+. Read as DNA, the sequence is TGCGCCAGCAGAACAAGGATGGCAGGGATGGAAAAACTGTTTTTT. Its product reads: CASRTRMAGMEKLFF.